Listed below are T cell receptor beta chains from one sample, sequenced in a study of technical replicates of blood from a few donors. Profiling relied on immunoSEQ multiplex PCR, and the TCRdb table lists in-frame clones only, not all of them. The data contain around 76,000 clones, 75% to 95% of them singletons. Material for sequencing was T cells isolated from PBMCs. The receptors derive from a human donor in good health. Both conserved end residues are part of each CDR3. The D gene is left open where the match is weak. Clone size is shown for a subset of rows, as once, few, many or a class of expanded clone.

-,TRBJ2-1,-,TRBV7-9,CASTKVGYNEQFF,TGTGCCAGCACCAAAGTCGGTTACAATGAGCAGTTCTTC
TRBD1,TRBJ2-7,-,TRBV27,CASSPQGDEQYF,TGTGCCAGCAGTCCTCAGGGGGACGAGCAGTACTTC
-,TRBJ1-5,-,TRBV15,CATSRVDSADYSNQPQHF,TGTGCCACCAGCAGAGTTGATTCGGCAGACTATAGCAATCAGCCCCAGCATTTT
-,TRBJ2-2,-,TRBV28,CASSSRLVFSGELFF,TGTGCCAGCAGTTCTCGACTAGTCTTTTCCGGGGAGCTGTTTTTT
TRBD2,TRBJ2-1,-,TRBV10-1,CASTVAGGPDNEQFF,TGCGCCAGCACGGTTGCGGGAGGGCCGGACAATGAGCAGTTCTTC
-,TRBJ2-2,few,TRBV30,CAWSNTGSRGELFF,TGTGCCTGGAGTAATACAGGTTCTCGGGGGGAGCTGTTTTTT
TRBD1,TRBJ2-1,-,TRBV7-8,CASSQGQGAKNEQFF,TGTGCCAGCAGCCAGGGACAGGGGGCGAAAAATGAGCAGTTCTTC
TRBD1,TRBJ1-2,few,TRBV5-4,CASSQVQGTSLGYTF,TGTGCCAGCAGCCAAGTACAGGGGACGTCTCTGGGCTACACCTTC
TRBD1,TRBJ1-4,-,TRBV5-1,CASSLGDRAANEKLFF,TGCGCCAGCAGCTTGGGGGACAGGGCGGCTAATGAAAAACTGTTTTTT
-,TRBJ2-1,once,TRBV11-2,CASSLRQDLSYNEQFF,TGTGCCAGCAGCCTCAGACAGGACCTCTCCTACAATGAGCAGTTCTTC
TRBD1,TRBJ1-2,-,TRBV19,CASTILTTGVNYGYTF,TGTGCCAGTACAATACTCACGACAGGGGTTAACTATGGCTACACCTTC
-,TRBJ1-1,-,TRBV18,CASSPDIRNTEAFF,TGTGCCAGCTCACCGGACATCAGGAACACTGAAGCTTTCTTT
-,TRBJ2-6,-,TRBV6-6,CASGRGSGANVLTF,TGTGCCAGCGGCAGGGGCTCTGGGGCCAACGTCCTGACTTTC
-,TRBJ2-4,-,TRBV6-1,CASSPDQGTGNIQYF,TGTGCCAGCAGTCCTGACCAGGGAACGGGAAACATTCAGTACTTC
-,TRBJ1-1,-,TRBV5-1,CASSLSRGGLGNTEAFF,TGCGCCAGCAGCCTCTCCCGGGGGGGCTTAGGGAACACTGAAGCTTTCTTT
-,TRBJ1-1,-,TRBV5-1,CASSLEGRAPGMETEAFF,TGCGCCAGCAGCTTGGAAGGCCGGGCCCCGGGAATGGAGACTGAAGCTTTCTTT